The 12 T cell receptor beta chains below come from one sample, sequenced in a study of OX40 agonist ivuxolimab in advanced cancers. Receptor amplification or capture employed the immunoSEQ multiplex PCR assay. TCRdb stores this immuneACCESS table with in-frame sequences only. Part of the clones is absent; in the studies checked, under half of the shortfall reflects unresolved V genes, and no reason is known for the rest. The sample data list around 50,000 clones, and around four fifths of these were observed just once. Around 0.7% of the sample comes from the top ten. Material: CD4+ or CD8+ T cells sorted from blood, obtained in a trial of the OX40 agonist ivuxolimab. The receptor set was obtained from an adult with an advanced solid tumor such as melanoma, head and neck, liver or kidney cancer.

A word on this clone: Other DNA sequences in the sample encode the same CDR3. The genes are TRBV6-1 and TRBJ2-3; D call uncertain. The germline V and J ends were trimmed by 5 bases and 5 bases, with 5 bases remaining between them. This CDR3 is 11 amino acids long. Germline CDR1 MNHNS, CDR2 SASEGT. The CDR3 coding sequence is TGTGCCAGCAGTTGGGGAGATACGCAGTATTTT. It is translated as CASSWGDTQYF.

This clone was observed a handful of times. The rearrangement uses TRBV12-5 and TRBJ1-2; TRBD1 might be the D (5 bases). Germline V gene lookup returns CDR1 LGHNT and CDR2 FRNRAP. The CDR3 totals 15 residues. The V end was cut by 3 bases, the J end by 4 bases, with 15 bases between. CDR3 in DNA: TGTGCTAGTGGTTTCCCGGGACGCTCAACCTATGGCTACACCTTC. It encodes CASGFPGRSTYGYTF. Complete variable domain (other parts from reference TRBV12-5 and TRBJ1-2): DARVTQTPRHKVTEMGQEVTMRCQPILGHNTVFWYRQTMMQGLELLAYFRNRAPLDDSGMPKDRFSAEMPDATLATLKIQPSEPRDSAVYFCASGFPGRSTYGYTFGSGTRLTVV.

The V call is TRBV2, the J call TRBJ1-2; D gene unclear. Trimming left V 5 bases short and J 3 bases short, with 10 bases between. CDR1 is SNHLY, CDR2 FYNNEI, per germline. This CDR3 comprises 13 residues. The CDR3 loop reads CASSQVMDYGYTF. The CDR3 nucleotides are TGTGCCAGCAGTCAAGTCATGGACTATGGCTACACCTTC. Using reference TRBV2 and TRBJ1-2 for the parts outside the CDR3, the full variable domain is EPEVTQTPSHQVTQMGQEVILRCVPISNHLYFYWYRQILGQKVEFLVSFYNNEISEKSEIFDDQFSVERPDGSNFTLKIRSTKLEDSAMYFCASSQVMDYGYTFGSGTRLTVV.

In this sample, this clone is medium-sized. V usage is TRBV20-1 and J usage is TRBJ1-2, with D possibly being TRBD1 (6 bases). CDR1 DFQATT and CDR2 SNEGSKA come from the germline V gene (reference sequence). The CDR3 covers 11 residues. The V end was cut by 2 bases, the J end by 8 bases, with 9 bases between. CDR3 DNA: TGCAGTGCTAGAAACAGGGAGGGCTACACCTTC. Its protein is CSARNREGYTF.

This rearrangement joins TRBV6-5 to TRBJ2-7; 8 positions agree with TRBD2. The CDR3 has 14 amino acids. Germline lookup yields CDR1 MNHEY and CDR2 SVGAGI. V lost 6 bases to trimming and J lost 3 bases; unmatched junction nucleotides: 7. The CDR3 sequence is CASSLGGVGYEQYF. CDR3 DNA: TGTGCCAGCAGCCTCGGGGGGGTGGGCTACGAGCAGTACTTC.

J is TRBJ2-1 and V is TRBV5-6; D unclear. The ends were cut back, 0 bases at V and 6 bases at J, with 13 bases in the middle. The CDR3 covers 15 residues. Germline CDR1 is SGHDT and CDR2 is YYEEEE. The CDR3 spells CASSLVASPLNEQFF. The DNA for the CDR3 is TGTGCCAGCAGCTTGGTGGCTAGTCCGCTCAATGAGCAGTTCTTC.

This clone has more than one count but fewer than ten. The V call is TRBV5-1, the J call TRBJ2-3, with D hard to call. This CDR3 region has 14 residues. V was pared by 3 bases and J by 0 bases, with 8 bases between. Germline lookup yields CDR1 SGHRS and CDR2 YFSETQ. The CDR3 bases are TGCGCCAGCAGCTACGCCCGGAGCACAGATACGCAGTATTTT. Translating it yields CASSYARSTDTQYF.

The chain has TRBV6-6 and TRBJ1-1, with D hard to call. V was trimmed by 7 bases and J by 3 bases, leaving 21 bases between them. CDR3 length equals 16 residues. CDR1 and CDR2 (germline): MNHNY, SVGAGI (reference sequence). The CDR3 spells CASTLSGGIGDTEAFF. The CDR3 DNA reads TGTGCCAGCACTCTCTCGGGAGGGATCGGGGACACTGAAGCTTTCTTT.

The chain couples TRBV27 to TRBJ2-7; the D gene is possibly TRBD1 (6 bases). Trimming removed 5 bases from V and 3 bases from J, with 17 bases in between. CDR1 MNHEY and CDR2 SMNVEV come from the germline V gene (reference sequence). CDR3 length: 15 amino acids. The CDR3 protein is CASSRQGLVGYEQYF. As DNA, the CDR3 is TGTGCCAGCAGTCGGCAGGGGTTGGTAGGCTACGAGCAGTACTTC.

This chain uses TRBV13 with TRBJ1-2, with 7 bases that match TRBD1. J was trimmed by 7 bases and V by 0 bases; bases with no gene match: 5. This CDR3 is built from 14 residues. CDR1 is PRHDT, CDR2 FYEKMQ, per germline (reference sequence). This CDR3 is CASSLGGGAFGYTF. CDR3 coding DNA: TGTGCCAGCAGCTTAGGAGGGGGCGCGTTTGGCTACACCTTC.

This chain links TRBV19 with TRBJ1-5, with 7 bases lining up with TRBD1. The CDR3 runs to 16 residues. Germline V gene data show CDR1 as LNHDA and CDR2 as SQIVND (reference sequence). V was pared by 4 bases and J by 4 bases, with 10 bases of the junction left unmatched. This CDR3 is CASSTDGTEGNQPQHF. The CDR3 coding sequence is TGTGCCAGTAGTACAGACGGGACAGAGGGGAATCAGCCCCAGCATTTT. Supplemented by reference TRBV19 and TRBJ1-5, the full variable domain reads DGGITQSPKYLFRKEGQNVTLSCEQNLNHDAMYWYRQDPGQGLRLIYYSQIVNDFQKGDIAEGYSVSREKKESFPLTVTSAQKNPTAFYLCASSTDGTEGNQPQHFGDGTRLSIL.

The V and J genes are TRBV18 and TRBJ2-2; D tentatively reads TRBD1 or TRBD2 (5 bases each). This CDR3 spans 15 amino acids. Germline assignment: CDR1 KGHSH and CDR2 LQKENI. The V and J ends lost 4 bases and 3 bases respectively, with 12 bases between them. As DNA, the CDR3 is TGTGCCAGCTCACGGGACGGGCTTGACACCGGGGAGCTGTTTTTT. Its translation is CASSRDGLDTGELFF.